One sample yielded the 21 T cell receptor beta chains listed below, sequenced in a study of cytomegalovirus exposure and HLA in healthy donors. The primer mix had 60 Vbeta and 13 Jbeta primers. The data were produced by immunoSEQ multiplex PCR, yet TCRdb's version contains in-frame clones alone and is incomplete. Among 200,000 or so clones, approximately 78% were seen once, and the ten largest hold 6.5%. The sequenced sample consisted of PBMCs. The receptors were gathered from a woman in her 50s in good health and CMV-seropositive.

Written as DNA, the CDR3 is TGTGCCAGTAGTGCTTCCGACAGGGTCGCTGAAGCTTTCTTT. Translation gives CASSASDRVAEAFF. The chain carries TRBV19 and TRBJ1-1; 7 bases fit TRBD1. The CDR3 length is 14 residues. The V and J ends lost 5 bases and 6 bases, in that order; junction bases with no gene match: 9. The germline gives CDR1 LNHDA, CDR2 SQIVND (reference sequence).

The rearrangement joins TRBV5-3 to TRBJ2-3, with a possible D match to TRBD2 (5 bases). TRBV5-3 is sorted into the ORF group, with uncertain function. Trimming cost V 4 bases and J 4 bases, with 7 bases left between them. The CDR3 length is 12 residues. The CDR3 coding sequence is TGTGCCAGAAGCCCACTAGCAGATACGCAGTATTTT. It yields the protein CARSPLADTQYF.

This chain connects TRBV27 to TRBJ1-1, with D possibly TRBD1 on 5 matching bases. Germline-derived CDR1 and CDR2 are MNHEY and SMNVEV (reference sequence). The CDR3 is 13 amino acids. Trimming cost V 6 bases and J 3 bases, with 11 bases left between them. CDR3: CASSSDSHTEAFF. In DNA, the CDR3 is TGTGCCAGCAGCAGTGACAGCCACACTGAAGCTTTCTTT.

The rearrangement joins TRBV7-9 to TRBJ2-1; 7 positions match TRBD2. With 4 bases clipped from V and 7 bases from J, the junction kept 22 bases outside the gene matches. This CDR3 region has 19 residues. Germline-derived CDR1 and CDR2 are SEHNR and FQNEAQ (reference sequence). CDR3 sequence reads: CASSSISSGLSPGWNEQFF. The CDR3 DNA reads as TGTGCCAGCAGCTCCATAAGTAGCGGGTTATCCCCCGGCTGGAATGAGCAGTTCTTC.

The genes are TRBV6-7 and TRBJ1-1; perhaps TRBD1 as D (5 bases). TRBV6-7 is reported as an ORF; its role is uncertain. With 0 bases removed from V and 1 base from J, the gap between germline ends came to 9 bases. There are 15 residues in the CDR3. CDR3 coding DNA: TGTGCCAGCAGTTACTCGAGACAGAAGAACACTGAAGCTTTCTTT. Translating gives CASSYSRQKNTEAFF.

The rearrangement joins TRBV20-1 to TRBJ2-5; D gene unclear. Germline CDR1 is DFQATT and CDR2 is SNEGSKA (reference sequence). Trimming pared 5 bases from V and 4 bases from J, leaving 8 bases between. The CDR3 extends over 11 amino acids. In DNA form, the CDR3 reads TGCAGTGCTTCAGTTCGAGAGACCCAGTACTTC. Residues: CSASVRETQYF.

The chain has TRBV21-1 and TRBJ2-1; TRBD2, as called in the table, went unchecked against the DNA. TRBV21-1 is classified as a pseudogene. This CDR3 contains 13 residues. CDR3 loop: CMSPSGRYNEQFF. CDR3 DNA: TGTATGTCTCCTAGCGGGAGGTACAATGAGCAGTTCTTC.

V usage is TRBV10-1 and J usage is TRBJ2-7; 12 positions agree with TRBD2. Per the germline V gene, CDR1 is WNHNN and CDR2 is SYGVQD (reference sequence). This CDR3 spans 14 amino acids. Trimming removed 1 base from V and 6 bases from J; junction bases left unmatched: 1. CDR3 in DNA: TGCGCCAGCAGTGAGTTGACTAGCGGGAGCGAGCAGTACTTC. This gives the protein CASSELTSGSEQYF.

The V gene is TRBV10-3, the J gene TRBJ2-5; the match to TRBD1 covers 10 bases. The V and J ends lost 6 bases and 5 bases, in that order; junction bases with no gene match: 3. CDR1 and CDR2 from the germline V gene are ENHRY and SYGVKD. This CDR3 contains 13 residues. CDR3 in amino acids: CAIRGTGAETQYF. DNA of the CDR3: TGTGCCATCAGAGGGACAGGGGCTGAGACCCAGTACTTC.

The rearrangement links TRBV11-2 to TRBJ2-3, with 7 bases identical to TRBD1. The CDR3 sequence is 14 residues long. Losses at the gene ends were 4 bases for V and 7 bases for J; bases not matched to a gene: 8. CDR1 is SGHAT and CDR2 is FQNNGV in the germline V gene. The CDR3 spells CASSSSKGANTQYF. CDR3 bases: TGTGCCAGCAGCTCGTCAAAGGGGGCGAATACGCAGTATTTT.

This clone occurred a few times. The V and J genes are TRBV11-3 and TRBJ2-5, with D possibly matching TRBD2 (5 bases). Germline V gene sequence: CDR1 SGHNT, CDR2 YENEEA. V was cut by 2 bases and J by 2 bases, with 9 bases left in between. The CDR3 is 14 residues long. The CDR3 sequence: CASSLSGIQETQYF. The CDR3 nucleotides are TGTGCCAGCAGCTTATCCGGGATACAAGAGACCCAGTACTTC. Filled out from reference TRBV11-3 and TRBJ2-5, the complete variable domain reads EAGVVQSPRYKIIEKKQPVAFWCNPISGHNTLYWYLQNLGQGPELLIRYENEEAVDDSQLPKDRFSAERLKGVDSTLKIQPAELGDSAVYLCASSLSGIQETQYFGPGTRLLVL.

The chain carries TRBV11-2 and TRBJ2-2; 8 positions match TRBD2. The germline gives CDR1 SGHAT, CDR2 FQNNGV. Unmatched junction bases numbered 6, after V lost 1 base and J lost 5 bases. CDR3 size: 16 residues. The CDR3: CASSLARGARTGELFF. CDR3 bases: TGTGCCAGCAGCTTAGCGCGGGGGGCAAGGACCGGGGAGCTGTTTTTT.

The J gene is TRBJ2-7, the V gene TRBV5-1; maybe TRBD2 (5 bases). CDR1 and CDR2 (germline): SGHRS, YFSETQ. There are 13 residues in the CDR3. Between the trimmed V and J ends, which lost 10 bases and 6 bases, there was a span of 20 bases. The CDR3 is CASSGGQVFEQYF. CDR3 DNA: TGCGCCTCTTCCGGCGGGCAGGTTTTCGAGCAGTACTTC.

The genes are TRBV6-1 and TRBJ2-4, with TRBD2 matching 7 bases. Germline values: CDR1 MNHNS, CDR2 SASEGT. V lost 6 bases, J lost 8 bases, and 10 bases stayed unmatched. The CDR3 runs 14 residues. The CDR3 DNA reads TGTGCCAGCAGCGATTTCGGGGGAGGGGACATTCAGTACTTC. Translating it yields CASSDFGGGDIQYF.

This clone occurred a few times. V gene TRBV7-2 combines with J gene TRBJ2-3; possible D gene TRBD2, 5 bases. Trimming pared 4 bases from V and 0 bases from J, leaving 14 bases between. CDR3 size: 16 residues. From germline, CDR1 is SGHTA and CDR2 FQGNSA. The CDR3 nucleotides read TGTGCCAGCAGCTCCCGGGGAACTACTAGCACAGATACGCAGTATTTT. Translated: CASSSRGTTSTDTQYF. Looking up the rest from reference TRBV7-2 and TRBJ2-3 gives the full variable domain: GAGVSQSPSNKVTEKGKDVELRCDPISGHTALYWYRQSLGQGLEFLIYFQGNSAPDKSGLPSDRFSAERTGGSVSTLTIQRTQQEDSAVYLCASSSRGTTSTDTQYFGPGTRLTVL.

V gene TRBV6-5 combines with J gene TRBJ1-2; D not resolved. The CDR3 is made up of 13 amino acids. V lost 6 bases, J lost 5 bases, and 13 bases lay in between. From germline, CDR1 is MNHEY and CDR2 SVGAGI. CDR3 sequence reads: CASSPAGDYGYTF. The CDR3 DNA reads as TGTGCCAGCAGCCCCGCGGGAGATTATGGCTACACCTTC.

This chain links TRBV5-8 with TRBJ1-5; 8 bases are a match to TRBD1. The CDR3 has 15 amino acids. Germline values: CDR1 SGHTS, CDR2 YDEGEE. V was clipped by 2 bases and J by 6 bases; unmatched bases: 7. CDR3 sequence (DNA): TGTGCCAGCAGCTTAGACAGGGGAGGGAGTCAGCCCCAGCATTTT. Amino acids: CASSLDRGGSQPQHF.

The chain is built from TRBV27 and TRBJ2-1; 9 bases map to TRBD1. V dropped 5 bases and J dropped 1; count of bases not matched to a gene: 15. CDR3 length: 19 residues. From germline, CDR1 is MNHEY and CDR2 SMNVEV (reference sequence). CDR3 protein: CASSPPGTGPGRSYNEQFF. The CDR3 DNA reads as TGTGCCAGCAGTCCGCCCGGGACAGGGCCAGGACGTTCCTACAATGAGCAGTTCTTC.

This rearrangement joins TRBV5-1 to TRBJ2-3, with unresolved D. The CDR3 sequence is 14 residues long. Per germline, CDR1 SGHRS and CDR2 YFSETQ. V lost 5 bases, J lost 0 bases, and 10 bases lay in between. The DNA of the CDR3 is TGCGCCAGCAGGCAGGCCCTAAGCACAGATACGCAGTATTTT. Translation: CASRQALSTDTQYF. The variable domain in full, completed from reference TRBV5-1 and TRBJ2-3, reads KAGVTQTPRYLIKTRGQQVTLSCSPISGHRSVSWYQQTPGQGLQFLFEYFSETQRNKGNFPGRFSGRQFSNSRSEMNVSTLELGDSALYLCASRQALSTDTQYFGPGTRLTVL.

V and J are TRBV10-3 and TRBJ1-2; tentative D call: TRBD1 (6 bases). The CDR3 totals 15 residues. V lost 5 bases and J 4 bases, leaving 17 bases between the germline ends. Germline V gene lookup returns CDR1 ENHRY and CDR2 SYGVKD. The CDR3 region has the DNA TGTGCCATCAGTCCGACAGGCCAGGGAGCCTATGGCTACACCTTC. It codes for CAISPTGQGAYGYTF.

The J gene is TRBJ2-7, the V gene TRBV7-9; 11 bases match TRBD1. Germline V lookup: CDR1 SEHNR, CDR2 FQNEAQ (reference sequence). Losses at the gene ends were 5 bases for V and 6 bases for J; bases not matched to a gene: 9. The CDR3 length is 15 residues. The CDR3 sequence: CASSALRDRGGEQYF. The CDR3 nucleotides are TGTGCCAGCAGCGCCCTCCGGGACAGGGGGGGCGAGCAGTACTTC.